Shown below are 31 T cell receptor beta chains from a single sample sequenced in a study of blood T cell repertoires in COVID-19. This table comes from immunoSEQ multiplex PCR, and its TCRdb copy is limited to in-frame clones, with some not included. This table has 200,000 to 300,000 clones, nearly 90% appearing once. Sequencing was performed on PBMCs or T cells enriched from blood (not recorded which). These receptors were obtained from a woman younger than 45 with acute COVID-19.

This chain connects TRBV5-1 to TRBJ2-7; 10 bases map to TRBD1. J was trimmed by 2 bases and V by 4 bases; bases with no gene match: 6. Germline V gene data show CDR1 as SGHRS and CDR2 as YFSETQ. This CDR3 is 15 amino acids long. This chain's CDR3 is CASSADRGLPYEQYF. The CDR3 DNA reads as TGCGCCAGCAGCGCTGACAGGGGGCTACCCTACGAGCAGTACTTC.

This chain joins TRBV5-1 and TRBJ1-1; D remains unclear. V shed 0 bases and J shed 1 base, with 4 bases lying between them. The CDR3 is 13 residues long. Germline values: CDR1 SGHRS, CDR2 YFSETQ. CDR3 DNA: TGCGCCAGCAGCTTGGCCAAGAACACTGAAGCTTTCTTT. It encodes CASSLAKNTEAFF. The full variable domain, with the rest looked up from reference TRBV5-1 and TRBJ1-1, is KAGVTQTPRYLIKTRGQQVTLSCSPISGHRSVSWYQQTPGQGLQFLFEYFSETQRNKGNFPGRFSGRQFSNSRSEMNVSTLELGDSALYLCASSLAKNTEAFFGQGTRLTVV.

CDR3 bases: TGCGCCAGCAGCTTGTACCCCTCGGGACAGGGGACAGATACGCAGTATTTT. Translation: CASSLYPSGQGTDTQYF. V usage is TRBV5-1 and J usage is TRBJ2-3; 10 bases line up with TRBD1. V shed 1 base and J 3 bases; nucleotides not matched to a gene: 8. There are 17 residues in the CDR3. CDR1 is SGHRS, CDR2 YFSETQ, per germline.

The table lists this clone with a few counts. The CDR3 here is CASSPEELRETQYF. The CDR3 DNA reads TGTGCCAGCTCACCGGAGGAGCTACGGGAGACCCAGTACTTC. V and J are TRBV18 and TRBJ2-5; a weak D match, TRBD2 (5 bases). V lost 3 bases to trimming and J lost 5 bases, with 13 bases between them. This CDR3 has 14 residues. Per germline, CDR1 KGHSH and CDR2 LQKENI.

This chain links TRBV6-5 with TRBJ2-1; TRBD2 aligns across 10 bases. The J segment lost 7 bases and the V segment lost 9 bases, leaving 6 bases of the junction unmatched. There are 13 residues in the CDR3. Germline V gives CDR1 MNHEY, CDR2 SVGAGI. DNA of the CDR3: TGTGCCAGTCAGCGGGGGGGCAAGAATGAGCAGTTCTTC. Amino acid sequence: CASQRGGKNEQFF.

This chain uses TRBV7-3 with TRBJ1-1; 7 bases are shared with TRBD1. V lost 3 bases, J lost 8 bases, and 6 bases stayed unmatched. This CDR3 region has 13 residues. Germline CDR1 is SGHTA and CDR2 is FQGTGA. Here the CDR3 DNA reads TGTGCCAGCAGCTTTGGAGGGGGCGCGGAAGCTTTCTTT. The encoded protein is CASSFGGGAEAFF.

The V call is TRBV5-5, the J call TRBJ2-3; D unresolved. There are 14 residues in the CDR3. V was shortened by 2 bases and J by 6 bases, with 13 bases between the two germline ends. CDR1 SGHKS and CDR2 YYEKEE come from the germline V gene (reference sequence). CDR3 loop: CASSFLSSPDTQYF. CDR3 DNA sequence: TGTGCCAGCAGCTTTTTGAGCTCGCCGGATACGCAGTATTTT. Complete variable domain (other parts from reference TRBV5-5 and TRBJ2-3): DAGVTQSPTHLIKTRGQQVTLRCSPISGHKSVSWYQQVLGQGPQFIFQYYEKEERGRGNFPDRFSARQFPNYSSELNVNALLLGDSALYLCASSFLSSPDTQYFGPGTRLTVL.

The V call is TRBV6-6, the J call TRBJ1-2; no clear D. Trimming left V 2 bases short and J 2 bases short, with 6 bases between. Germline CDR1 is MNHNY and CDR2 is SVGAGI (reference sequence). This CDR3 is 13 amino acids long. CDR3 in DNA: TGTGCCAGCAGTTACGAGGAAAACTATGGCTACACCTTC. The encoded protein is CASSYEENYGYTF.

This clone was counted once. The genes are TRBV23-1 and TRBJ1-4; D is uncertain. TRBV23-1 carries the ORF label, with uncertain function. V gave up 9 bases and J gave up 7 bases, with 24 bases separating them. This CDR3 spans 16 amino acids. CDR3 bases: TGCGCCAGACACCGACGTATATTAGCGGGGTTTGAAAAACTGTTTTTT. Translation: CARHRRILAGFEKLFF.

The chain employs TRBV5-1 and TRBJ1-2, with 8 bases aligning to TRBD1. Germline V gives CDR1 SGHRS, CDR2 YFSETQ. This CDR3 has 15 residues. Trimming cost V 0 bases and J 3 bases; bases outside gene matches: 4. This chain's CDR3 is CASSLEAGGYYGYTF. In DNA, the CDR3 is TGCGCCAGCAGCTTGGAGGCAGGGGGCTACTATGGCTACACCTTC.

This clone came up a few times. The chain combines TRBV30 with TRBJ2-5; 9 bases fit TRBD2. Germline lookup yields CDR1 GTSNPN and CDR2 SVGIG (reference sequence). The J segment lost 2 bases and the V segment lost 0 bases, leaving 4 bases of the junction unmatched. CDR3 length equals 15 residues. This CDR3 is CAWSVALAGQETQYF. Written as DNA, the CDR3 is TGTGCCTGGAGTGTAGCGCTAGCGGGGCAAGAGACCCAGTACTTC.

This chain joins TRBV6-6 and TRBJ2-3; 7 positions agree with TRBD2. This CDR3 region has 16 residues. The V and J ends lost 2 bases and 1 base, in that order; junction bases with no gene match: 6. CDR1 and CDR2 from the germline V gene are MNHNY and SVGAGI (reference sequence). This chain's CDR3 is CASSYQGGWGTDTQYF. The CDR3 DNA reads as TGTGCCAGCAGTTACCAGGGAGGGTGGGGCACAGATACGCAGTATTTT.

V is TRBV2 and J is TRBJ2-7; 7 positions match TRBD1. The CDR3 runs 13 residues. CDR1 SNHLY and CDR2 FYNNEI come from the germline V gene. Trimming at V came to 7 bases and at J to 10 bases, leaving 13 bases not matched to a gene. CDR3 loop: CASTPGTARDQYF. CDR3 DNA: TGTGCCAGCACCCCCGGGACAGCTAGGGACCAGTACTTC.

The genes are TRBV27 and TRBJ1-4; tentative D call: TRBD1 (5 bases). In germline, CDR1 is MNHEY, CDR2 SMNVEV (reference sequence). The CDR3 is 15 residues long. V lost 4 bases to trimming and J lost 3 bases, with 12 bases between them. The CDR3 loop is CASSSGGRANEKLFF. The CDR3 DNA sequence: TGTGCCAGCAGTTCTGGGGGGAGGGCTAATGAAAAACTGTTTTTT.

The V and J genes are TRBV5-1 and TRBJ2-1; TRBD1 matches 9 bases. The CDR3 runs to 16 residues. V lost 3 bases, J lost 8 bases, and 12 bases stayed unmatched. CDR1 SGHRS and CDR2 YFSETQ come from the germline V gene. CDR3 residues: CASSSTGGLVTDEQFF. DNA for the CDR3: TGCGCCAGCAGCTCAACAGGGGGCCTTGTTACTGATGAGCAGTTCTTC. The full variable domain, with the rest looked up from reference TRBV5-1 and TRBJ2-1, is KAGVTQTPRYLIKTRGQQVTLSCSPISGHRSVSWYQQTPGQGLQFLFEYFSETQRNKGNFPGRFSGRQFSNSRSEMNVSTLELGDSALYLCASSSTGGLVTDEQFFGPGTRLTVL.

This chain uses TRBV9 with TRBJ1-5, with 8 bases that match TRBD1. The germline V gene encodes CDR1 SGDLS and CDR2 YYNGEE. Germline trimming cut 3 bases from V and 7 bases from J; bases unmatched to any gene: 12. The length of the CDR3 is 16 residues. The chain's CDR3 is CASSAGGQGARQPQHF. The CDR3, as DNA: TGTGCCAGCAGCGCAGGGGGGCAGGGGGCTCGACAGCCCCAGCATTTT.

The chain uses TRBV5-1 and TRBJ1-1, with TRBD1 as a possible D gene (6 bases). Germline loops: CDR1 SGHRS, CDR2 YFSETQ. The V gene lost 5 bases and the J gene lost 0 bases, with 14 bases spanning the gap. This CDR3 comprises 15 residues. The CDR3 protein is CASSLSGDLNTEAFF. The CDR3 DNA reads TGCGCCAGCAGTCTTTCAGGGGATTTGAACACTGAAGCTTTCTTT.

This clone was seen once. The chain couples TRBV7-3 to TRBJ2-7; D might be TRBD1 (5 bases). V shed 0 bases and J shed 4 bases, with 7 bases lying between them. This CDR3 is built from 13 residues. Germline CDR1 reads SGHTA; CDR2 reads FQGTGA. The chain's CDR3 is CASSLTGDYEQYF. CDR3 DNA sequence: TGTGCCAGCAGCTTAACAGGGGATTACGAGCAGTACTTC.

The chain combines TRBV3-1 (or the pseudogene TRBV3-2) with TRBJ2-1; 11 bases are a match to TRBD2. Germline V CDR1 and CDR2: LGHDT, YNNKEL (reference sequence). V lost 2 bases, J lost 1 base, and 7 bases stayed unmatched. The CDR3 has 18 amino acids. Here the CDR3 reads CASSQRLAGGPSYNEQFF. The CDR3 DNA sequence: TGTGCCAGCAGCCAAAGGCTAGCGGGGGGCCCGTCCTACAATGAGCAGTTCTTC.

The chain employs TRBV2 and TRBJ2-7; 7 bases are shared with TRBD1. The germline CDR1 and CDR2 sequences are SNHLY and FYNNEI. This CDR3 has 16 amino acids. Trimming took 2 bases from V and 4 from J; bases not matched to a gene: 11. The CDR3 sequence is CASSEIDRVRLYEQYF. The CDR3 nucleotides read TGTGCCAGCAGTGAAATTGACAGGGTGCGGCTTTACGAGCAGTACTTC.

This clone was detected a few times. The chain has TRBV9 and TRBJ2-1; TRBD2 agrees at 8 bases. The V gene's germline CDR1 is SGDLS and CDR2 YYNGEE. CDR3 length: 16 amino acids. With V trimmed by 5 bases and J by 3 bases, 10 bases remained unmatched. The CDR3 here is CASRALGSGDYNEQFF. As DNA, the CDR3 is TGTGCCAGCAGAGCCCTCGGTAGCGGGGACTACAATGAGCAGTTCTTC.

The chain links TRBV28 to TRBJ2-5, with D possibly being TRBD2 (5 bases). Germline CDR1 is MDHEN and CDR2 is SYDVKM. This CDR3 has 14 amino acids. V dropped 3 bases and J dropped 4 bases, with 12 bases sitting between them. The CDR3 DNA follows: TGTGCCAGCAGTTTGGGTTCCAGCGGAGAGACCCAGTACTTC. Its protein product is CASSLGSSGETQYF.

The chain is built from TRBV7-8 and TRBJ1-4; TRBD1 aligns across 9 bases. Per the germline V gene, CDR1 is SGHVS and CDR2 is FQNEAQ. This CDR3 is built from 16 residues. V shed 5 bases, J shed 8 bases, and the junction held 12 bases outside the gene matches. In DNA form, the CDR3 reads TGTGCCAGCAGCACCACCAGACAGGGGGTGGGCGAAAAACTGTTTTTT. It codes for CASSTTRQGVGEKLFF.

The rearrangement links TRBV4-1 to TRBJ1-1; D uncertain. Trimming cost V 3 bases and J 2 bases, with 10 bases left between them. The CDR3 sequence is 14 residues long. Germline CDR1 reads MGHRA; CDR2 reads YSYEKL. In nucleotides, the CDR3 is TGCGCCAGCAGCCACGTGGGCACCAACACTGAAGCTTTCTTT. Amino acid sequence: CASSHVGTNTEAFF.

The J gene is TRBJ2-5, the V gene TRBV27; tentatively, D is TRBD1 (5 bases). Germline values: CDR1 MNHEY, CDR2 SMNVEV (reference sequence). Trimming removed 5 bases from V and 2 bases from J, with 9 bases in between. CDR3 size: 13 residues. Here the CDR3 reads CASSRAGQETQYF. Here the CDR3 DNA reads TGTGCCAGCAGTCGGGCAGGGCAAGAGACCCAGTACTTC.

V and J are TRBV24-1 and TRBJ2-5; tentative D call: TRBD2 (5 bases). V gave up 9 bases and J gave up 7 bases, with 23 bases separating them. This CDR3 has 15 amino acids. CDR1 and CDR2 (germline): KGHDR, SFDVKD. The CDR3 loop reads CATLGPLSNRGTQYF. CDR3 DNA sequence: TGTGCCACCTTAGGGCCCCTCAGTAATCGGGGGACCCAGTACTTC.

The chain recombines TRBV10-2 with TRBJ1-6; 8 bases match TRBD1. Germline-derived CDR1 and CDR2 are WSHSY and SAAADI. CDR3 length: 15 amino acids. Unmatched junction bases numbered 7, after V lost 5 bases and J lost 7 bases. CDR3 amino acids: CASSNTDRENSPLHF. Written as DNA, the CDR3 is TGCGCCAGCAGTAACACGGACAGGGAAAATTCACCCCTCCACTTT.

CDR3 DNA sequence: TGTGCCAGCAGTGAATCTAGCGGGGGTGGCACAGATACGCAGTATTTT. This translates into CASSESSGGGTDTQYF. This sequence joins TRBV6-1 and TRBJ2-3, with 10 bases aligning to TRBD2. The CDR3 loop spans 16 amino acids. Germline CDR1 reads MNHNS; CDR2 reads SASEGT. J gave up 1 base and V 2 bases, and 3 bases lay outside the gene matches.

This chain uses TRBV14 with TRBJ2-5; D is possibly TRBD1 (5 bases). The germline V and J ends were trimmed by 0 bases and 1 base, with 12 bases remaining between them. From germline, CDR1 is SGHDN and CDR2 FVKESK. The CDR3 spans 16 residues. CDR3 sequence reads: CASSQDRGRVQETQYF. CDR3 sequence (DNA): TGTGCCAGCAGCCAAGATAGAGGCAGGGTCCAAGAGACCCAGTACTTC.

This chain connects TRBV19 to TRBJ1-3; D ambiguous. The germline CDR1 and CDR2 sequences are LNHDA and SQIVND (reference sequence). Deletions cut 5 bases from V and 1 base from J, with 18 bases between. The length of the CDR3 is 17 residues. The CDR3 here is CASSSPGQPVSGNTIYF. CDR3 bases: TGTGCCAGTAGTTCCCCGGGTCAACCCGTATCTGGAAACACCATATATTTT.

This clone occurred a few times. The V call is TRBV19, the J call TRBJ2-7; 9 bases are shared with TRBD1. Per germline, CDR1 LNHDA and CDR2 SQIVND (reference sequence). V gave up 3 bases and J gave up 4 bases; unmatched junction bases: 10. The CDR3 is 16 amino acids. The CDR3 nucleotides read TGTGCCAGTAGTATTTTCTGGACAGGGGAGGAGTACGAGCAGTACTTC. As protein: CASSIFWTGEEYEQYF.